One T cell receptor (beta chain) is described in this entry. Its antigen is not known. The germline V gene encodes CDR1 SGHRS and CDR2 YFSETQ. The V and J ends lost 4 bases and 7 bases, in that order; junction bases with no gene match: 7. This CDR3 spans 13 amino acids. Sorted subsets were amplified in replicate PCRs using 200 to 250 ng DNA, approximately 30,000 T cell genomes. Only in-frame clones appear in the TCRdb table, and some are missing; sequencing was by immunoSEQ multiplex PCR. The sample includes some 380,000 clones, roughly 96% of them seen just once. This sample stems from a study of shared clonotypes between healthy human individuals. General observations from the study: In contrast to clonotypes shared by all four donors, non-shared clonotypes had lower generation probabilities.

Study donors comprised healthy, HIV-negative adults devoid of recent acute infection or vaccination. Sequenced material: memory CD8+ T cells sorted from blood. The subset: CD45RO+ cells pooled with CCR7-negative TemRA cells. This receptor was taken from a man younger than 45 in good health. This sequence joins TRBV5-1 and TRBJ1-2, with 7 bases matching TRBD1. The CDR3 loop is CASSTEDRRGYTF. The CDR3 DNA is TGCGCCAGCAGCACGGAGGACAGGCGTGGCTACACCTTC.